The TCR beta chain described here comes from a study of T cells after posttransplantation cyclophosphamide. General study points: TRB clonality was highly associated with recipient CMV seropositivity and reactivation.

Cyclophosphamide on days +3 and +4 followed busulfan-fludarabine conditioning and a marrow graft. Note on this clone: Antigen specificity is unknown.

Sequenced by immunoSEQ multiplex PCR; TCRdb stores in-frame clones only, minus some. The sample contains 35,000 to 40,000 clones, around 80% of which appear only once. V lost 0 bases and J lost 0, with 9 bases in between. Per the germline V gene, CDR1 is MGHRA and CDR2 is YSYEKL. CDR3 length equals 16 residues. This chain links TRBV4-1 with TRBJ1-3; D remains ambiguous. The TCR originated in a female patient in her 40s who received an allogeneic stem cell transplant from a related donor, was CMV-positive, and had no GVHD. The graft donor may be the source of some T cells. This material consisted of CD4+ T cells sorted from blood, taken roughly 2,000 days after a stem cell transplant with posttransplant cyclophosphamide. CDR3 loop: CASSQEGQDSGNTIYF. The CDR3 DNA follows: TGCGCCAGCAGCCAAGAAGGCCAGGACTCTGGAAACACCATATATTTT.